Given below is one TCR beta chain in context. Its cognate antigen is unknown. This sample stems from a study of STAT5B mutations in CD4+ large granular lymphocyte leukemia. Study-wide findings and caveats: Top patient clones used TRBV06 genes more often: 8/27 versus 2/35 in controls. Data were not HLA-matched across samples. Patient CD4-sorted repertoires stayed more clonal than healthy ones after leukemic-clone removal.

Generated by immunoSEQ multiplex PCR, the TCRdb table keeps only in-frame clones and is missing some. The repertoire holds about 45,000 clones, approximately 83% seen once, with 2.6% in the top ten. This CDR3 has 14 residues. Germline CDR1 SGHAT, CDR2 FQNNGV. V shed 5 bases and J shed 2 bases, with 12 bases lying between them. V gene TRBV11-2 combines with J gene TRBJ1-1; D is unclear. The specimen was CD4+ T cells from blood buffy coats. The TCR was taken from a human donor in good health. In DNA, the CDR3 is TGTGCCAGCAGCCACGGGGTGGGAAACACTGAAGCTTTCTTT. It is translated as CASSHGVGNTEAFF.